This TCR beta chain was sequenced in a study of control samples from healthy donors and cancer patients. V shed 5 bases and J 10 bases; nucleotides not matched to a gene: 7. The CDR3 spans 14 residues. Per the germline V gene, CDR1 is MNHEY and CDR2 is SMNVEV (reference sequence). Generated by immunoSEQ multiplex PCR, the TCRdb table keeps only in-frame clones and is missing some. The sample holds 100,000 to 150,000 clones, 80% to 95% seen once. The source material was blood. This sequence joins TRBV27 and TRBJ1-6, with TRBD1 identical over 8 bases. The clonotype comes from a man in his forties in good health. CDR3 nucleotides: TGTGCCAGCAGTACCCAGGGGGCAGGGTCACCCCTCCACTTT. Its protein product is CASSTQGAGSPLHF.